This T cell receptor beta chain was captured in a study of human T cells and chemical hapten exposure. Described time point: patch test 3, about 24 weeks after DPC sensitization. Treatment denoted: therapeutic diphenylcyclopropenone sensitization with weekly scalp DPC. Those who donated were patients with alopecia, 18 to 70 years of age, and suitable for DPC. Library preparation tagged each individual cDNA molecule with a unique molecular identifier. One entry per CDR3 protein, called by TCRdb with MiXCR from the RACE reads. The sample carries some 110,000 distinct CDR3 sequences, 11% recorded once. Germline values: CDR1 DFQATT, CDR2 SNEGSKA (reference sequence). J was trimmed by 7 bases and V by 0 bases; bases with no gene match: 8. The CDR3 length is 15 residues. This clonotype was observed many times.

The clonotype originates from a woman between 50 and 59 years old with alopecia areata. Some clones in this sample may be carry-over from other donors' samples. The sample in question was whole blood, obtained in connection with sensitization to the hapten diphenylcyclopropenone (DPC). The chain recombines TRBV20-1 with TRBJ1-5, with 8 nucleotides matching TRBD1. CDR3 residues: CSARDIDRGGQPQHF. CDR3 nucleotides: TGCAGTGCTAGAGATATAGACAGGGGTGGGCAGCCCCAGCATTTT.